This TCR beta chain stems from a study of post-analysis software for immune sequencing data (dated by TCRdb to between 2014 and 2017). Regarding the complete study: Disease courses on record covered relapsing-remitting, secondary progressive and progressive-relapsing multiple sclerosis, though some patients had no subtype annotation. The multiple sclerosis patient repertoires were compared with more than 9 previously published healthy control repertoires from donors aged roughly 6 to 27 years. A subset of samples was prepared in parallel using single-end sample barcoding, then pooled and co-amplified after Illumina adapter ligation.

V loses 5 bases, J loses 1 base, and the germline ends lie 21 bases apart. The germline V gene (reference sequence) gives CDR1 as DFQATT and CDR2 as SNEGSKA. Including the terminal cysteine and phenylalanine, the CDR3 comprises 17 residues. Only the CDR3 DNA stays, 51 bases, in frame from base 1. Points on this clonotype: It lacks a known antigen. No base quality values were provided; no much bigger clone lies one nucleotide off.

General findings and caveats noted by the study authors: Significantly higher frequencies in patients than in controls were found for roughly five TRBV segments, including TRBV5-6, TRBV5-1 and TRBV20-1. When samples were clustered directly using the F measure, samples prepared in the same batch co-clustered strongly, which prompted a batch-effect correction. The multiple sclerosis patient group was slightly younger than the control group. Multiple sclerosis patients had significantly lower normalized Chao1 diversity than controls, a result that suggests substantial peripheral T-cell clonal expansion.

The library was obtained by PCR. Sequencing was carried out with an Illumina HiSeq 2500. To reduce PCR and sequencing biases, unique molecular identifiers were incorporated into the TCR beta cDNA libraries. Per 1 to 10 million input T cells, some 500,000 cDNA molecules were obtained, such that each molecule approximated one T cell. Patient libraries were prepared and sequenced with the same protocol used for the earlier healthy control dataset. Samples belonging to the same batch were prepared together, multiplexed and sequenced on a shared HiSeq lane. The study's own analysis went as follows. MIGEC handled the raw barcoded reads, throwing out single-read molecular identifier groups before consensus assembly and CDR3 extraction. Clonotype tables were post-analysed with VDJtools, normalizing diversity by down-sampling all datasets to the smallest sample size. Repertoire overlap clustering matched CDR3 amino acid but not nucleotide sequences to correct batch-related cross-sample contamination. TCRdb reprocessing: public reads trimmed at Q25 with fastp, clones called with MiXCR, in-frame beta chains kept. CDR3 protein duplicates are merged, each entry listing the most common genes and DNA. TCRdb, rather than the study authors, made the V and J calls. In this sample the table shows about 460,000 distinct CDR3 sequences, roughly 45% of which occur a single time. Roughly an eighth of the sample belongs to the ten largest clones.

To demonstrate the VDJtools post-analysis software, TCR beta repertoires were profiled from the peripheral blood of about a dozen young patients with multiple sclerosis. The multiple sclerosis patients were children and adolescents between roughly 6 and 15 years of age. The sequencing input was blood. The sequence derives from a girl aged 5-17 years with multiple sclerosis. Recombination linked TRBV20-1 to TRBJ2-4, with no confidently assigned D gene. The bases read TGCAGTGCTGGCGCCGTCGACGGTCCTGCGGCCAAAAACATTCAGTACTTC. This gives the protein CSAGAVDGPAAKNIQYF.